The clone carrying this TCR beta chain was counted at least ten times. The CDR3 runs 13 residues. The ends were cut back, 5 bases at V and 8 bases at J, with 13 bases in the middle. Germline V lookup: CDR1 PRHDT, CDR2 FYEKMQ (reference sequence). Time point of the sample: patch test 1, 2 weeks after DPC sensitization. Treatment meaning: therapeutic diphenylcyclopropenone sensitization with weekly scalp DPC. The sample is drawn from a study of human T cells and chemical hapten exposure. For the study at large: Patch tests applied 0.01% DPC to the upper back, read at 6 days. Variability of per-sample TCR yields stemmed mainly from small differences in pooled library volume.

Individual cDNA molecules in this library carried unique molecular identifiers. Via MiXCR, TCRdb re-called the RACE reads, giving one row per CDR3 protein. The repertoire holds roughly 380,000 distinct CDR3 sequences, with nearly 5% as singletons. The chain joins TRBV13 to TRBJ2-1, with D unclear. This clonotype originated in a woman aged 50 to 60 with alopecia areata. Some clones in this sample may be carry-over from other donors' samples. This specimen consisted of whole blood, obtained in connection with sensitization to the hapten diphenylcyclopropenone (DPC). The DNA for the CDR3 is TGTGCCAGCAGCCCCAAGAACTTTGATGAGCAGTTCTTC. It encodes CASSPKNFDEQFF.